Each of the 19 T cell receptor beta chains below was sequenced from the same sample in a study of blood T cell repertoires in COVID-19. The repertoire was sequenced with immunoSEQ multiplex PCR; TCRdb's copy has only in-frame clones and lacks some. The data hold around 110,000 clones, with 76% observed a single time. The sample was peripheral blood. The receptors were sampled from a man at least 80 years old with COVID-19, enrolled during active disease.

V is TRBV6-5 and J is TRBJ1-1, with D possibly being TRBD1 (5 bases). Germline V gives CDR1 MNHEY, CDR2 SVGAGI. V shed 7 bases and J shed 5 bases, with 17 bases lying between them. The CDR3 is made up of 14 amino acids. CDR3 nucleotide sequence: TGTGCCAGCATCGAGGAGCAGGGAAAAACTGAAGCTTTCTTT. This translates into CASIEEQGKTEAFF.

V usage is TRBV18 and J usage is TRBJ1-1, with 8 bases identical to TRBD1. CDR3 length: 15 amino acids. Germline-derived CDR1 and CDR2 are KGHSH and LQKENI. Trimming took 5 bases from V and 7 from J; bases not matched to a gene: 12. Here the CDR3 DNA reads TGTGCCAGCTCATACTCCGGGACAGGCGGGGTTGAAGCTTTCTTT. It yields the protein CASSYSGTGGVEAFF.

The rearrangement links TRBV2 to TRBJ2-2, with 8 bases that match TRBD1. The CDR3 is 15 amino acids. Germline CDR1 reads SNHLY; CDR2 reads FYNNEI. Unmatched junction bases numbered 5, after V lost 6 bases and J lost 2 bases. The CDR3 DNA is TGTGCCAGCAGCCGGACAGGGATAAACACCGGGGAGCTGTTTTTT. This codes for CASSRTGINTGELFF.

This chain uses TRBV18 with TRBJ2-7; 8 nucleotides align to TRBD2. CDR1 and CDR2 from the germline V gene are KGHSH and LQKENI. The CDR3 consists of 15 residues. V was clipped by 6 bases and J by 4 bases; unmatched bases: 11. CDR3 in DNA: TGTGCCAGCTCGCCCAAAGGCGGGGGGCGATACGAGCAGTACTTC. Residues: CASSPKGGGRYEQYF. Full variable domain (missing parts from reference TRBV18 and TRBJ2-7): NAGVMQNPRHLVRRRGQEARLRCSPMKGHSHVYWYRQLPEEGLKFMVYLQKENIIDESGMPKERFSAEFPKEGPSILRIQQVVRGDSAAYFCASSPKGGGRYEQYFGPGTRLTVT.

The chain joins TRBV28 to TRBJ1-6; maybe TRBD1 (5 bases). V dropped 6 bases and J dropped 4 bases, with 7 bases sitting between them. The CDR3 sequence is 13 residues long. Germline V gives CDR1 MDHEN, CDR2 SYDVKM. The CDR3 sequence is CASSRGYNSPLHF. Here the CDR3 DNA reads TGTGCCAGCAGCCGGGGGTATAATTCACCCCTCCACTTT.

This clone appeared a few times. The chain is built from TRBV2 and TRBJ2-7; D is perhaps TRBD2 (6 bases). CDR1 SNHLY and CDR2 FYNNEI come from the germline V gene. The CDR3 has 14 residues. V was trimmed by 4 bases and J by 0 bases, leaving 10 bases between them. The CDR3 reads CASSGRESSYEQYF. DNA of the CDR3: TGTGCCAGCAGTGGTCGGGAGAGCTCCTACGAGCAGTACTTC. The variable domain in full, completed from reference TRBV2 and TRBJ2-7, reads EPEVTQTPSHQVTQMGQEVILRCVPISNHLYFYWYRQILGQKVEFLVSFYNNEISEKSEIFDDQFSVERPDGSNFTLKIRSTKLEDSAMYFCASSGRESSYEQYFGPGTRLTVT.

The rearrangement uses TRBV2 and TRBJ2-7; TRBD1 aligns across 9 bases. This CDR3 contains 13 residues. Losses at the gene ends were 4 bases for V and 6 bases for J; bases not matched to a gene: 4. The germline V gene has CDR1 SNHLY and CDR2 FYNNEI. CDR3 residues: CASSGGQGGEQYF. In DNA, the CDR3 is TGTGCCAGCAGTGGGGGACAGGGAGGCGAGCAGTACTTC.

The chain recombines TRBV7-2 with TRBJ2-7, with 9 nucleotides matching TRBD2. With V trimmed by 5 bases and J by 0 bases, 11 bases remained unmatched. CDR1 and CDR2 from the germline V gene are SGHTA and FQGNSA. This CDR3 has 17 residues. For the CDR3, the DNA is TGTGCCAGCAGCAAACTCTCAGCGGGAGGTTCCTCCTACGAGCAGTACTTC. Amino acid sequence: CASSKLSAGGSSYEQYF.

In DNA, the CDR3 is TGTGCCAGCAGCTCCCAGGGTTCCGGGGAGCTGTTTTTT. It translates to CASSSQGSGELFF. V and J are TRBV7-3 and TRBJ2-2; weak D call: TRBD1 (5 bases). Germline V gene data show CDR1 as SGHTA and CDR2 as FQGTGA. V shed 4 bases and J shed 6 bases, with 9 bases lying between them. The CDR3 totals 13 residues.

The J gene is TRBJ1-2, the V gene TRBV6-6; a possible D gene is TRBD1 (5 bases). The germline V and J ends were trimmed by 5 bases and 6 bases, with 10 bases remaining between them. The CDR3 spans 12 residues. CDR1 and CDR2 (germline): MNHNY, SVGAGI (reference sequence). For the CDR3, the DNA is TGTGCCAGCAGTCAGGGAGGTAATGGCTACACCTTC. Encoded protein: CASSQGGNGYTF.

The gene calls are TRBV27 and TRBJ2-1, with TRBD2 identical over 10 bases. Germline lookup yields CDR1 MNHEY and CDR2 SMNVEV (reference sequence). V dropped 5 bases and J dropped 4; count of bases not matched to a gene: 11. This CDR3 contains 17 residues. The CDR3 spells CASSAYQAGGVYNEQFF. CDR3 DNA sequence: TGTGCCAGCAGTGCCTATCAAGCGGGAGGGGTTTACAATGAGCAGTTCTTC.

This clone was seen just once. This chain links TRBV29-1 with TRBJ2-3; the D is unclear. This CDR3 comprises 11 residues. CDR1 is SQVTM, CDR2 ANQGSEA, per germline. The V gene lost 7 bases and the J gene lost 6 bases, with 11 bases spanning the gap. The CDR3, as DNA: TGCAGCGACACGAGGTCGGATACGCAGTATTTT. Translating it yields CSDTRSDTQYF.

This chain connects TRBV13 to TRBJ2-7; 7 bases are a match to TRBD2. This CDR3 has 15 residues. With 5 bases clipped from V and 3 bases from J, the junction kept 10 bases outside the gene matches. CDR1 and CDR2 from the germline V gene are PRHDT and FYEKMQ (reference sequence). The CDR3 nucleotides read TGTGCCAGCAGCAAACATAGCGGGCTAGTCTACGAGCAGTACTTC. Translation: CASSKHSGLVYEQYF.

This sequence joins TRBV6-6 and TRBJ2-2; D perhaps matches TRBD1 (6 bases). V lost 7 bases and J 3 bases, leaving 12 bases between the germline ends. The CDR3 loop spans 14 amino acids. The germline V gene encodes CDR1 MNHNY and CDR2 SVGAGI (reference sequence). CDR3 amino acids: CASTPTGYTGELFF. DNA for the CDR3: TGTGCCAGCACCCCCACAGGGTACACCGGGGAGCTGTTTTTT.

The V call is TRBV7-2, the J call TRBJ2-5; D is perhaps TRBD2 (6 bases). Trimming took off 0 bases at V and 5 bases at J, with 19 bases between the two ends. Per the germline V gene, CDR1 is SGHTA and CDR2 is FQGNSA. The CDR3 sequence is 17 residues long. CDR3 coding DNA: TGTGCCAGCAGCTTAGCGCGTATCGGGAGATATGAGGAGACCCAGTACTTC. Encoded protein: CASSLARIGRYEETQYF.

The CDR3 nucleotides are TGCGCCAGCAGCTTGGCTGGGGGGGGCTCGGGGCAAGAGACCCAGTACTTC. It specifies CASSLAGGGSGQETQYF. The chain has TRBV5-1 and TRBJ2-5, with D possibly matching TRBD2 (7 bases). CDR1 SGHRS and CDR2 YFSETQ come from the germline V gene. Trimming took 0 bases from V and 2 from J, leaving 17 bases between them. The CDR3 is 17 residues long.

This chain uses TRBV7-3 with TRBJ2-3, with 10 bases fitting TRBD2. There are 16 residues in the CDR3. Germline V lookup: CDR1 SGHTA, CDR2 FQGTGA. The junction had 7 bases not matched to a gene; V was cut back by 1 base and J by 6 bases. CDR3 loop: CASSLMASGSGDTQYF. In DNA form, the CDR3 reads TGTGCCAGCAGCTTAATGGCTAGCGGGAGCGGGGATACGCAGTATTTT.

The gene calls are TRBV12-3 or TRBV12-4 and TRBJ2-5; tentative D call: TRBD1 (6 bases). V lost 3 bases to trimming and J lost 4 bases, with 9 bases between them. This CDR3 contains 13 residues. CDR3 loop: CASSFAGVETQYF. The CDR3 bases are TGTGCCAGCAGTTTTGCAGGGGTAGAGACCCAGTACTTC.

This clone occurred once. The rearrangement uses TRBV19 and TRBJ1-1; TRBD1 aligns across 7 bases. The CDR3 extends over 19 amino acids. Germline V gene sequence: CDR1 LNHDA, CDR2 SQIVND (reference sequence). V lost 9 bases, J lost 0 bases, and 22 bases stayed unmatched. CDR3 DNA sequence: TGTGCCAGCCTATCATCCGGGACAGAGAGCCTTCGGATGAACACTGAAGCTTTCTTT. It translates to CASLSSGTESLRMNTEAFF.